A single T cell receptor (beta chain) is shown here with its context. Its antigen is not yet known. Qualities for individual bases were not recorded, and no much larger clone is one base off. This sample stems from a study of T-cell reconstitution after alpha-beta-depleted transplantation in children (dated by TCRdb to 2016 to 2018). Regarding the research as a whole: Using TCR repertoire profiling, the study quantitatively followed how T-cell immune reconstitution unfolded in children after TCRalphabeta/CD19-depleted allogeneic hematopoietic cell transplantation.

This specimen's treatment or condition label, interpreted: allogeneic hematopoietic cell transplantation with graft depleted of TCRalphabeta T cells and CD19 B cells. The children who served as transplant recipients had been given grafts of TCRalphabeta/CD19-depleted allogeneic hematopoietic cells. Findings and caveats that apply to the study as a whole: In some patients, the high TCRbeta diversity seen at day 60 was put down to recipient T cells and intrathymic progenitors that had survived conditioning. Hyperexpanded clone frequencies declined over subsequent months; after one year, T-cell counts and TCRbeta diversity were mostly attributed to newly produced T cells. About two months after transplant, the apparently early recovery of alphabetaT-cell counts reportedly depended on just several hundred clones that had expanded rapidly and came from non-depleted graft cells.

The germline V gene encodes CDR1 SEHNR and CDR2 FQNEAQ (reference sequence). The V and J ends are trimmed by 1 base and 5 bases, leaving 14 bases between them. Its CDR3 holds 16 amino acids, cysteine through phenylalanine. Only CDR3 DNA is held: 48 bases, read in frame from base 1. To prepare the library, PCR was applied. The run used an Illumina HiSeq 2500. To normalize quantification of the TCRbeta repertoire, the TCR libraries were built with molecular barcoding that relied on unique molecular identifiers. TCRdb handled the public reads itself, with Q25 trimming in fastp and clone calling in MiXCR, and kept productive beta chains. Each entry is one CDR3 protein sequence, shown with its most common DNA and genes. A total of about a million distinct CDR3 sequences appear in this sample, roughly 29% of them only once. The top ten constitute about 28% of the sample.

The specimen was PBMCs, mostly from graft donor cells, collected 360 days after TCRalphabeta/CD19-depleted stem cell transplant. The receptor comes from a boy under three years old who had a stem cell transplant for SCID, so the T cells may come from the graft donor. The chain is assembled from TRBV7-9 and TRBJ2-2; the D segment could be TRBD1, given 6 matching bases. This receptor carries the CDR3 CASSLDGRGWTGELFF. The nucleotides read TGTGCCAGCAGCTTAGATGGCAGGGGTTGGACCGGGGAGCTGTTTTTT.